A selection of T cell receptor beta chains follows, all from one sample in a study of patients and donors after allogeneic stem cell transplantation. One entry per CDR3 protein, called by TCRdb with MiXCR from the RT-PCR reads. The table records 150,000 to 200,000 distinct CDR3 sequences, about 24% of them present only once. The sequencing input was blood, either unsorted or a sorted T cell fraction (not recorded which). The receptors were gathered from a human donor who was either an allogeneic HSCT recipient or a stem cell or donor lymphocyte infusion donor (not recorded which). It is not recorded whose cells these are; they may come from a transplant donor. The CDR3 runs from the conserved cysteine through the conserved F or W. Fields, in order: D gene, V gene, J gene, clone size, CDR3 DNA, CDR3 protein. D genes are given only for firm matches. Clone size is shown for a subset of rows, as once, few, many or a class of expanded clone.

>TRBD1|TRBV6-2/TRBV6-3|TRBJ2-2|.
TGTGCCAGCAGTTACTTAAAGGGACAGGCTAACACCGGGGAGCTGTTTTTT
CASSYLKGQANTGELFF
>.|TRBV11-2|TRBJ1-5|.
TGTGCCAGCAGCTTAGGCGGGGGCGTCAATCAGCCCCAGCATTTT
CASSLGGGVNQPQHF
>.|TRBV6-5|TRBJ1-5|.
TGTGCCAGCGGGCCGGGGGCGAGCAATCAGCCCCAGCATTTT
CASGPGASNQPQHF
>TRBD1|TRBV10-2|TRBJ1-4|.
TGCGCCAGCAGTGACAGACAGGGGCGTCAAAAACTGTTTTTT
CASSDRQGRQKLFF
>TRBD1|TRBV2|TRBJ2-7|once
TGTGCCAGCAGTAGAGGACGGGACAGCTCCTACGAGCAGTACTTC
CASSRGRDSSYEQYF
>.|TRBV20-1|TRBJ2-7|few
TGCAGTGCTAGAGGGTCGTCTGACTACGAGCAGTACTTC
CSARGSSDYEQYF
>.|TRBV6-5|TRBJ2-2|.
TGTGCCAGCAGTCGCTTTACCAAAACGAACACCGGGGAGCTGTTTTTT
CASSRFTKTNTGELFF
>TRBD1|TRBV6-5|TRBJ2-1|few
TGTGCCAGCAGTTACTCGAAGGACAGGGATTACAATGAGCAGTTCTTC
CASSYSKDRDYNEQFF
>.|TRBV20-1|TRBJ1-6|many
TGCAGTGCTAGGGTTGGGGGACGGATTAATTCACCCCTCCACTTT
CSARVGGRINSPLHF
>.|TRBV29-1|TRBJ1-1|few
TGCAGCGTTGAAGCACCCAAGAACACTGAAGCTTTCTTT
CSVEAPKNTEAFF
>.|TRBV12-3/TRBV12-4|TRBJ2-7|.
TGTGCCAGCAGTGCCTCCCGCTACGAGCAGTACTTC
CASSASRYEQYF
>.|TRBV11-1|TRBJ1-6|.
TGTGCCAGCAGCTTATCCGGCAGGAATTCACCCCTCCACTTT
CASSLSGRNSPLHF
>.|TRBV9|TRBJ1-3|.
TGTGCCAGCAGCGTAGGAGACAAGAGCTCTGGAAACACCATATATTTT
CASSVGDKSSGNTIYF
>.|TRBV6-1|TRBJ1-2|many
TGTGCCAGCAGCGGCCAACAGGCCGCCTATGGCTACACCTTC
CASSGQQAAYGYTF
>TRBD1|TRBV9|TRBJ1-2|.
TGTGCCAGCAGCCCAGGGACAGGGGTTCGGGATGGCTACACCTTC
CASSPGTGVRDGYTF
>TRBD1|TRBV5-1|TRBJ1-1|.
TGCGCCAGCAGCTCGGGACAGGGGCTTGCTGAAGCTTTCTTT
CASSSGQGLAEAFF
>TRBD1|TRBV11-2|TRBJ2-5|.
TGTGCCAGCAGCTTAGATCAGGGGACAGCAGAAGAGACCCAGTACTTC
CASSLDQGTAEETQYF
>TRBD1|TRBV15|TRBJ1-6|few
TGTGCCACCAGCAGTTGGGTGGAGGGGGCATATAATTCACCCCTCCACTTT
CATSSWVEGAYNSPLHF
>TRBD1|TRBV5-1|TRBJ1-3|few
TGCGCCAGCAGCTCGACAGGGCGTCTCTCTGGAAACACCATATATTTT
CASSSTGRLSGNTIYF
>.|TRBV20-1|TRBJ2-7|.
TGCAGTGCCAGTAGGGGCTACGAGCAGTACTTC
CSASRGYEQYF
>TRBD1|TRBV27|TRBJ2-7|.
TGTGCCAGCAGTTGGGACAGTAGCTCCTACGAGCAGTACTTC
CASSWDSSSYEQYF
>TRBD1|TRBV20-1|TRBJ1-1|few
TGCAGTGCCAAACGAAAACCGGACAGGGCGGGCACTGAAGCTTTCTTT
CSAKRKPDRAGTEAFF
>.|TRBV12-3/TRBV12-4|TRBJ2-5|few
TGTGCCAGCAGAGAGAACTACTTTAAAGAGACCCAGTACTTC
CASRENYFKETQYF
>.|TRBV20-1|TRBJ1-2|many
TGCAGTGCTAGAGTCCAGGGCTATGGCTACACCTTC
CSARVQGYGYTF